This T cell receptor (beta chain) was sequenced for a study of blood T cell repertoires in COVID-19. In the source study's methods: Reference gene primers were amplified, and this amplification served to estimate nucleated cell counts. The assay was immunoSEQ multiplex PCR, and TCRdb's table has in-frame clones only and misses some. The DNA was the basis for D and trimming; V, J and clone size are from that table. This sample carries 200,000 to 250,000 clones, 80% to 90% of them seen once, and the ten largest clones take approximately 18%. The CDR3 totals 16 residues. Germline CDR1 reads SGDLS; CDR2 reads YYNGEE. Trimming pared 4 bases from V and 3 bases from J, leaving 17 bases between.

The V gene is TRBV9, the J gene TRBJ1-3, with TRBD1 as a possible D gene (5 bases). Sequencing was done on a sample of peripheral blood. This clonotype was obtained from a woman of 80 years or more with active or convalescent COVID-19. The CDR3 DNA reads TGTGCCAGCAGCCCAAGCAGGTGGGGCTTTGGAAACACCATATATTTT. Encoded protein: CASSPSRWGFGNTIYF.